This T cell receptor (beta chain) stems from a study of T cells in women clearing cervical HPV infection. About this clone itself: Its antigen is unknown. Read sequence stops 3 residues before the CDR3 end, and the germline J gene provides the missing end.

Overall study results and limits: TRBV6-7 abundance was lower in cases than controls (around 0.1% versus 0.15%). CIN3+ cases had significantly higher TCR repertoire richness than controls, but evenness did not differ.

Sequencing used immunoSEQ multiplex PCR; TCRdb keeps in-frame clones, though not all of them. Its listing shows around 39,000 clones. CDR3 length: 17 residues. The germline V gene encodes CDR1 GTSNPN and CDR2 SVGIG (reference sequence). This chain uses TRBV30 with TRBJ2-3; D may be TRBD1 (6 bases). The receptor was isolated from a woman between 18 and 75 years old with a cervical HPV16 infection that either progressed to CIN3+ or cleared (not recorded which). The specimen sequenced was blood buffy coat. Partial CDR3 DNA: TGTGCCTGGAGTCGCCCCGGGGCTCCCCAAGGGGGTCAGCCG. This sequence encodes CAWSRPGAPQGGQP. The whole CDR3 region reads CAWSRPGAPQGGQPQYF.